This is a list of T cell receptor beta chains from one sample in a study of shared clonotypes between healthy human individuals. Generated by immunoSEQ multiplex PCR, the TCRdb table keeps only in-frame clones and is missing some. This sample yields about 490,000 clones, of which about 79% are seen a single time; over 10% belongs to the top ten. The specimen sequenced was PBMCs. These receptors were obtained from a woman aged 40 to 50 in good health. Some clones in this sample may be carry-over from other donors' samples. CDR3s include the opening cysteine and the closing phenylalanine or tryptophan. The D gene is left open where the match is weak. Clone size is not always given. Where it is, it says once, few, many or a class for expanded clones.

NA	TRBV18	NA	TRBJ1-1	TGTGCCAGCTCACCACTCTGGACAGCAAACACTGAAGCTTTCTTT	CASSPLWTANTEAFF
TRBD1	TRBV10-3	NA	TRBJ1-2	TGTGCCATCAGTGAGTCCGGGACAGGATTCTATGGCTACACCTTC	CAISESGTGFYGYTF
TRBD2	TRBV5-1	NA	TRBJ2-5	TGCGCCAGCAGCCCCGGGACTAGCGGGAGGCACCAAGAGACCCAGTACTTC	CASSPGTSGRHQETQYF
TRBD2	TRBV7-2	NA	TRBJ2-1	TGTGCCAGCAGCCCTGGACTAGCGGCCTACAATGAGCAGTTCTTC	CASSPGLAAYNEQFF
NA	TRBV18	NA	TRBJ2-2	TGTGCCAGCTCACCGGCCAGGGCGTCCGGGGAGCTGTTTTTT	CASSPARASGELFF
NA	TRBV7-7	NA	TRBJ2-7	TGTGCCAGCAGCTTATCACCGGGACTTTCCTACGAGCAGTACTTC	CASSLSPGLSYEQYF
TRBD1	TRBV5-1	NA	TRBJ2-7	TGCGCCAGCAGCTCGTCGCCGGGACAGGGCTACGAGCAGTACTTC	CASSSSPGQGYEQYF
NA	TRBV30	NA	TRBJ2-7	TGTGCCTGGAGATTTGGTCGCGAGGAGCAGTACTTC	CAWRFGREEQYF
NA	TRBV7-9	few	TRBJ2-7	TGTGCCAGCAGCGCCCATAAGGGACGGGACTTGTACTTC	CASSAHKGRDLYF
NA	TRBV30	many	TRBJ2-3	TGTGCCTGGAGTGGCAGCACAGATACGCAGTATTTT	CAWSGSTDTQYF
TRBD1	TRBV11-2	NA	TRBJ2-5	TGTGCCAGCAGCCTGGAGCCGGGACAGGGGACCCAGTACTTC	CASSLEPGQGTQYF
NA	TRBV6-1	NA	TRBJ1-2	TGTGCCAGCAGTGAAATGGGGGATGGCTACACCTTC	CASSEMGDGYTF
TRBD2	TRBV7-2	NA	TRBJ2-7	TGTGCCAGCAGCTTAGATGGGGGGGGAAACCCCTACGAGCAGTACTTC	CASSLDGGGNPYEQYF
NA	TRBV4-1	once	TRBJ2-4	TGCGCCAGCAGCCAAGAAGGTGCCTTGGGTCGTGCCAAAAACATTCAGTACTTC	CASSQEGALGRAKNIQYF
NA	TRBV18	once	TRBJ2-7	TGTGCCAGCTCACCAAGCAATTCCTACGAGCAGTACTTC	CASSPSNSYEQYF
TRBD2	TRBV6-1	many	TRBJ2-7	TGTGCCAGCTCTAGGACTAGCGATTGGAAGTACGAGCAGTACTTC	CASSRTSDWKYEQYF
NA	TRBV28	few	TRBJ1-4	TGTGCCAGCAGAGGGGGTGCTAATGAAAAACTGTTTTTT	CASRGGANEKLFF
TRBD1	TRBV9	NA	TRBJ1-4	TGTGCCAGCAGCGCCCGACAGGGCGGGGGGGAAAAACTGTTTTTT	CASSARQGGGEKLFF
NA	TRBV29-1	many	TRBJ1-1	TGCAGCGTTGGGAAGGAGCTGAACACTGAAGCTTTCTTT	CSVGKELNTEAFF
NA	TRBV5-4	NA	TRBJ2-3	TGTGCCAGCAGCGGGGTGCCCGACGCCACAGATACGCAGTATTTT	CASSGVPDATDTQYF
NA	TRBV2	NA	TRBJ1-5	TGTGCCAGCAATGAGGGACATCTTAGCAATCAGCCCCAGCATTTT	CASNEGHLSNQPQHF
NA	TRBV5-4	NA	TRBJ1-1	TGTGCCAGCAGCCTTGACCTAAACACTGAAGCTTTCTTT	CASSLDLNTEAFF
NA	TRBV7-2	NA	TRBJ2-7	TGTGCCAGCAGCTTAGCGTTTGCGGGATCCGTCTACGAGCAGTACTTC	CASSLAFAGSVYEQYF
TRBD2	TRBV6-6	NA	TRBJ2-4	TGTGCCAGCACCCGGGGAGCGGGAGGGGCCAAAAACATTCAGTACTTC	CASTRGAGGAKNIQYF
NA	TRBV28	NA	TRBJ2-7	TGTGCCAGCAGTTTCCCTGGGGGGAGCTCCTACGAGCAGTACTTC	CASSFPGGSSYEQYF
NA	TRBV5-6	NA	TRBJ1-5	TGTGCCAGCAGCTTTTTGGGGTCCGATCAGCCCCAGCATTTT	CASSFLGSDQPQHF
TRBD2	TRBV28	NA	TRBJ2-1	TGTGCCACGACCCTAGCGGGCCCTTTTGAGCAGTTCTTC	CATTLAGPFEQFF
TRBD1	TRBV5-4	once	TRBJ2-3	TGTGCCAGCAGCCGGGACAGGGATACGCAGTATTTT	CASSRDRDTQYF
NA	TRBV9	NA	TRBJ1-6	TGTGCCAGCAGCGTAGCCAGCTCCTATAATTCACCCCTCCACTTT	CASSVASSYNSPLHF
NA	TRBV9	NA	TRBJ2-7	TGTGCCAGCAGCGTAGGAATTTACCCCTACGAGCAGTACTTC	CASSVGIYPYEQYF
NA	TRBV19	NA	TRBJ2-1	TGTGCCAGTAGCGAAAGGATATCCTACAATGAGCAGTTCTTC	CASSERISYNEQFF
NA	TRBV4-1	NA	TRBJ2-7	TGCGCCAGCAGCCCTGGACGGATTGGCTACGAGCAGTACTTC	CASSPGRIGYEQYF
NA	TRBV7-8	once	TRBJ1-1	TGTGCCAGCAGCTTAGGTCTAGGAGCTTTCTTT	CASSLGLGAFF
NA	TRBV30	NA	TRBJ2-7	TGTGCCTGGAGTTTAGGGACCGTCTACGAGCAGTACTTC	CAWSLGTVYEQYF
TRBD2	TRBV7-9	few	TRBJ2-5	TGTGCCAGCAGCTTAGGACGGGTAGCGGGAGACATAGAGGAGACCCAGTACTTC	CASSLGRVAGDIEETQYF
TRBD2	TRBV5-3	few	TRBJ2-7	TGTGCCAGAAGCCCTCCGGGGCTGCGGGGGAGCTCCTACGAGCAGTACTTC	CARSPPGLRGSSYEQYF
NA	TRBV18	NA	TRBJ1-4	TGTGCCAGCTCACCACAGGGAGGCGGGACTGAAAAACTGTTTTTT	CASSPQGGGTEKLFF
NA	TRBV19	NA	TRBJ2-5	TGTGCCAGTAGGGCAGGTGAGACCCAGTACTTC	CASRAGETQYF
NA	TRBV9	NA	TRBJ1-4	TGTGCCAGCAGCGTAGGGACTTCATGGCGGGGTGAAAAACTGTTTTTT	CASSVGTSWRGEKLFF
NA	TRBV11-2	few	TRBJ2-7	TGTGCCAGCAGCTTAGTCCCAACCTACGAGCAGTACTTC	CASSLVPTYEQYF
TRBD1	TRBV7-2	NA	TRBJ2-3	TGTGCCAGCAGCAAATTGGGACAGGCTAGCACAGATACGCAGTATTTT	CASSKLGQASTDTQYF
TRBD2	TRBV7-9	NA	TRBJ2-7	TGTGCCAGCAGGGCCGGAGGGACTAGCGGGAGAAACGAGCAGTACTTC	CASRAGGTSGRNEQYF
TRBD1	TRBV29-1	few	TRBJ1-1	TGCAGCGTTGATACGGGACAGGGCTCTGAAGCTTTCTTT	CSVDTGQGSEAFF
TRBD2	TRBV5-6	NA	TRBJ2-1	TGTGCCAGCAGCCCCTCCCCGGGACTAGCGGTTCAGGAGCAGTTCTTC	CASSPSPGLAVQEQFF
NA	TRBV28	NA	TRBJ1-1	TGTGCCAGCAGTTCCGCGGGGGTTGGAGCTTTCTTT	CASSSAGVGAFF
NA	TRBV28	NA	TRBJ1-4	TGTGCCAGCAGTTTGTACGGTGAAAAACTGTTTTTT	CASSLYGEKLFF
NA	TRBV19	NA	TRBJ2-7	TGTGCCAGTAGTAGGTCTAGCGACTCTACCTACGAGCAGTACTTC	CASSRSSDSTYEQYF
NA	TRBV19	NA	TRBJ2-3	TGTGCCAGTAGACCTCCGGGACTGAGCACAGATACGCAGTATTTT	CASRPPGLSTDTQYF
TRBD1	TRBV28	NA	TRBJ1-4	TGTGCCAGCAGTCGACAGGGGGCTAATGAAAAACTGTTTTTT	CASSRQGANEKLFF
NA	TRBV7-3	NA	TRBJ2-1	TGTGCCAGCAGCCGACAGCCTCCGGGACAATACAATGAGCAGTTCTTC	CASSRQPPGQYNEQFF
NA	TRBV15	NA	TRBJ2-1	TGTGCCACCAGCAGAGGGGCGGGCCAGTACAATGAGCAGTTCTTC	CATSRGAGQYNEQFF
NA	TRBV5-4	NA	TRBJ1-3	TGTGCCAGCAGCCCGGCGGCCGGGAGCAGCTCTGGAAACACCATATATTTT	CASSPAAGSSSGNTIYF
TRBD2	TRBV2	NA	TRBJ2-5	TGTGCCAGCAGAGCAGCGGAGGCCCCGGGGGGGGAGACCCAGTACTTC	CASRAAEAPGGETQYF
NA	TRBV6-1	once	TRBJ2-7	TGTGCCAGCAGTATTCAGGGAAGAAGCTACGAGCAGTACTTC	CASSIQGRSYEQYF
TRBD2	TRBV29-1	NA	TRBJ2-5	TGCAGCGTGAGGACTAGCGGGAGTGAAGAGACCCAGTACTTC	CSVRTSGSEETQYF